Shown below are 30 T cell receptor beta chains from a single sample sequenced in a study of T cells in Graves' hyperthyroidism and ophthalmopathy. Authors of the study amplified TCR beta CDR3 regions from RNA transcripts. HTBI primers were the set used in a first-round RT-PCR of the TCR CDR3. Via MiXCR, TCRdb re-called the multiplex PCR reads, giving one row per CDR3 protein. The sample lists around 400,000 distinct CDR3 sequences; about 16% were seen once. Sequencing input: blood. The receptors derive from an older woman with Graves' ophthalmopathy.

CDR3 nucleotide sequence: TGTGCCAGCAGACCGCGGGAGGTCCCTGAGCAGTTCTTC. Translating gives CASRPREVPEQFF. This sequence joins TRBV27 and TRBJ2-1, with TRBD2 matching 8 bases. V lost 6 bases to trimming and J lost 9 bases; unmatched junction nucleotides: 7. The length of the CDR3 is 13 residues. CDR1 is MNHEY, CDR2 SMNVEV, per germline (reference sequence).

The sample holds many counts of this clonotype. The chain combines TRBV7-2 with TRBJ2-1; D gene uncertain. The length of the CDR3 is 15 residues. V gave up 1 base and J gave up 5 bases, with 12 bases separating them. Germline CDR1 reads SGHTA; CDR2 reads FQGNSA. CDR3 region: CASSLEIQEHNEQFF. CDR3 DNA: TGTGCCAGCAGCTTAGAAATCCAGGAACACAATGAGCAGTTCTTC.

CDR3 coding DNA: TGTGCCACCAGTGATCCCCTTAGCACAGATACGCAGTATTTT. Its translation: CATSDPLSTDTQYF. This chain connects TRBV24-1 to TRBJ2-3; D call uncertain. Trimming stripped 3 bases from V and 0 bases from J, with 6 bases between. The CDR3 is 14 amino acids. In germline, CDR1 is KGHDR, CDR2 SFDVKD.

This clonotype has just a few counts. The chain has TRBV3-1 and TRBJ1-3; a weak D match, TRBD1 (6 bases). CDR3 length equals 16 residues. Trimming removed 3 bases at V and 4 bases at J, with 16 bases between. Germline CDR1 reads LGHDT; CDR2 reads YNNKEL (reference sequence). In nucleotides, the CDR3 is TGTGCCAGCAGCCACACGTCAGGGGCGCAGGGAAACACCATATATTTT. Translation gives CASSHTSGAQGNTIYF.

Ten or more counts support this clonotype. CDR3 sequence (DNA): TGCGCCAGCAGCTTGGAACAAGCAAAGACAGATACGCAGTATTTT. Its protein is CASSLEQAKTDTQYF. The rearrangement links TRBV5-1 to TRBJ2-3; no reliable D call. The CDR3 is 15 amino acids. Germline V gives CDR1 SGHRS, CDR2 YFSETQ. Deletions cut 0 bases from V and 3 bases from J, with 11 bases between.

The table lists this clonotype with many counts. The chain joins TRBV6-1 to TRBJ1-2; D may be TRBD1 (5 bases). Trimming stripped 6 bases from V and 0 bases from J, with 14 bases between. The germline V gene encodes CDR1 MNHNS and CDR2 SASEGT. The CDR3 has 15 amino acids. In DNA form, the CDR3 reads TGTGCCAGCAGCCTAACAGGCGGTGCTAACTATGGCTACACCTTC. Translating it yields CASSLTGGANYGYTF.

About this clonotype itself: The conserved phenylalanine or tryptophan normally closing the CDR3 is absent here, so this likely arose from a read error. The chain uses TRBV4-1 and TRBJ1-1; a weak D match, TRBD1 (6 bases). Trimming took off 7 bases at V and 3 bases at J, with 18 bases between the two ends. The CDR3 is 15 amino acids. CDR1 is MGHRA, CDR2 YSYEKL, per germline. CDR3 in amino acids: CASMGTTSKDTEAFL. CDR3 nucleotides: TGCGCCAGCATGGGGACAACTTCTAAGGACACTGAAGCTTTCCTT.

This clonotype has a count of ten or more. This chain connects TRBV12-3 or TRBV12-4 to TRBJ2-3; D not certain. V was shortened by 6 bases and J by 2 bases, with 15 bases between the two germline ends. This CDR3 is 15 amino acids long. Here the CDR3 reads CASRSRAQSTDTQYF. Written as DNA, the CDR3 is TGTGCCAGCAGAAGCCGGGCCCAATCCACAGATACGCAGTATTTT.

The sample holds many counts of this clonotype. This chain connects TRBV20-1 to TRBJ2-3, with 8 bases lining up with TRBD2. The V and J ends lost 7 bases and 3 bases, in that order; junction bases with no gene match: 9. Germline-derived CDR1 and CDR2 are DFQATT and SNEGSKA (reference sequence). The CDR3 covers 14 residues. In DNA, the CDR3 is TGCAGTGGAACGGGGACTAGACAAACAGATACGCAGTATTTT. It codes for CSGTGTRQTDTQYF.

The sample holds many counts of this clonotype. The V and J genes are TRBV6-1 and TRBJ2-7, with 9 bases identical to TRBD1. Trimming at V came to 4 bases and at J to 6 bases, leaving 10 bases not matched to a gene. Germline V gives CDR1 MNHNS, CDR2 SASEGT. This CDR3 has 15 residues. CDR3 nucleotides: TGTGCCAGCAGTGTAACAGGGGGCAGGGGTGCCGAGCAGTACTTC. Translating gives CASSVTGGRGAEQYF.

This sequence joins TRBV6-1 and TRBJ1-2; maybe TRBD1 (5 bases). Germline loops: CDR1 MNHNS, CDR2 SASEGT. Trimming took 4 bases from V and 0 from J, leaving 12 bases between them. The CDR3 extends over 15 amino acids. Here the CDR3 reads CASSGLGHPNYGYTF. The CDR3 DNA reads TGTGCCAGCAGTGGATTGGGGCATCCTAACTATGGCTACACCTTC.

This clonotype was found many times. The chain links TRBV27 to TRBJ2-7; 7 bases fit TRBD1. Germline V gene lookup returns CDR1 MNHEY and CDR2 SMNVEV (reference sequence). This CDR3 region has 14 residues. J gave up 2 bases and V 4 bases, and 5 bases lay outside the gene matches. DNA for the CDR3: TGTGCCAGCAGTTCTCGACAGGGCGCCTACGAGCAGTACTTC. As protein: CASSSRQGAYEQYF.

The sample holds a few counts of this clonotype. V gene TRBV6-1 combines with J gene TRBJ1-4, with D unclear. The CDR3 spans 16 residues. Trimming shortened V by 3 bases and J by 4 bases, and 15 bases separated the two germline ends. In germline, CDR1 is MNHNS, CDR2 SASEGT. The CDR3 spells CASSEAGGLINEKLFF. The DNA of the CDR3 is TGTGCCAGCAGTGAGGCGGGCGGGCTCATTAATGAAAAACTGTTTTTT.

This clonotype was counted ten times or more. V is TRBV20-1 and J is TRBJ1-5, with a possible D match to TRBD1 (5 bases). The CDR3 consists of 15 residues. Germline CDR1 DFQATT, CDR2 SNEGSKA (reference sequence). V was cut by 0 bases and J by 5 bases, with 14 bases left in between. The chain's CDR3 is CSAREAGTTYQPQHF. Written as DNA, the CDR3 is TGCAGTGCTAGAGAAGCCGGGACGACCTATCAGCCCCAGCATTTT.

A word on this clonotype: The junction shows a germline mismatch at one end, possibly a read error. The V and J genes are TRBV19 and TRBJ2-7; 7 bases align to TRBD2. This CDR3 has 13 amino acids. Germline CDR1 LNHDA, CDR2 SQIVND (reference sequence). The CDR3: CASSPSGPYGQYF. As DNA, the CDR3 is TGTGCCAGTAGTCCTAGCGGACCTTACGGGCAGTACTTC. The variable domain in full, completed from reference TRBV19 and TRBJ2-7, reads DGGITQSPKYLFRKEGQNVTLSCEQNLNHDAMYWYRQDPGQGLRLIYYSQIVNDFQKGDIAEGYSVSREKKESFPLTVTSAQKNPTAFYLCASSPSGPYGQYFGPGTRLTVT.

The sample holds many counts of this clonotype. The gene calls are TRBV20-1 and TRBJ2-3, with 10 positions matching TRBD2. CDR1 is DFQATT, CDR2 SNEGSKA, per germline (reference sequence). This CDR3 has 16 amino acids. V trimming: 3 bases; J trimming: 5 bases; junction bases outside the gene matches: 11. DNA of the CDR3: TGCAGTGCTAGGGACACCCGAGCGGGAGGGTTAGATACGCAGTATTTT. It specifies CSARDTRAGGLDTQYF.

This sequence joins TRBV20-1 and TRBJ2-1; 13 bases are shared with TRBD2. V shed 3 bases and J 0 bases; nucleotides not matched to a gene: 5. CDR1 and CDR2 from the germline V gene are DFQATT and SNEGSKA (reference sequence). CDR3 length: 17 residues. CDR3 loop: CSASWTSGSGSYNEQFF. The CDR3 nucleotides read TGCAGTGCTAGTTGGACTAGCGGGAGCGGCTCCTACAATGAGCAGTTCTTC.

The chain has TRBV2 and TRBJ2-6, with D tentatively TRBD2 (5 bases). The CDR3 is 15 residues long. Looked up from germline, CDR1 is SNHLY and CDR2 is FYNNEI. Deletions cut 2 bases from V and 7 bases from J, with 12 bases between. In DNA form, the CDR3 reads TGTGCCAGCAGTGAACGGTTCGGGGAAGCCAACGTCCTGACTTTC. Protein sequence: CASSERFGEANVLTF.

The genes are TRBV27 and TRBJ2-7, with TRBD2 as a possible D gene (6 bases). Germline-derived CDR1 and CDR2 are MNHEY and SMNVEV (reference sequence). The CDR3 length is 15 residues. V lost 6 bases, J lost 1 base, and 16 bases lay in between. CDR3 in amino acids: CASRPAGLGSYEQYF. CDR3 in DNA: TGTGCCAGCAGACCTGCGGGACTGGGATCCTACGAGCAGTACTTC.

This clonotype has ten or more counts. The chain is built from TRBV7-2 and TRBJ2-1; tentative D call: TRBD2 (5 bases). The CDR3 runs to 15 residues. Germline values: CDR1 SGHTA, CDR2 FQGNSA. V was pared by 0 bases and J by 9 bases, with 15 bases between. This chain's CDR3 is CASSLARVGGTEQFF. The CDR3 bases are TGTGCCAGCAGCTTAGCGAGGGTGGGCGGTACTGAGCAGTTCTTC.

The sample holds many counts of this clonotype. The rearrangement links TRBV28 to TRBJ2-1; 8 positions agree with TRBD2. The CDR3 contains 15 residues. Germline V gives CDR1 MDHEN, CDR2 SYDVKM. Germline trimming cut 4 bases from V and 5 bases from J; bases unmatched to any gene: 7. As DNA, the CDR3 is TGTGCCAGCAGTTCCGGGACTAGATTAGACAATGAGCAGTTCTTC. Amino acid sequence: CASSSGTRLDNEQFF.

The chain recombines TRBV28 with TRBJ2-1, with 13 bases aligning to TRBD2. The V segment lost 3 bases and the J segment 8 bases; nucleotides outside the gene matches: 4. The CDR3 is 15 amino acids. Germline V lookup: CDR1 MDHEN, CDR2 SYDVKM. CDR3 bases: TGTGCCAGCAGTTTGGATACTAGCGGGAGGGATGAGCAGTTCTTC. Encoded protein: CASSLDTSGRDEQFF.

This clonotype was counted a few times. The chain combines TRBV2 with TRBJ2-2; D remains unclear. Between the trimmed V and J ends, which lost 2 bases and 2 bases, there was a span of 3 bases. Germline CDR1 and CDR2: SNHLY and FYNNEI. CDR3 size: 13 residues. In DNA form, the CDR3 reads TGTGCCAGCAGTGAAATAAACACCGGGGAGCTGTTTTTT. It encodes CASSEINTGELFF.

This clonotype was seen many times. This chain connects TRBV3-1 to TRBJ2-7; TRBD1 matches at 8 bases. With V trimmed by 1 base and J by 5 bases, 4 bases remained unmatched. The germline V gene has CDR1 LGHDT and CDR2 YNNKEL (reference sequence). The CDR3 is 14 amino acids. The DNA of the CDR3 is TGTGCCAGCAGCCAAGTCACAGGGGGGAACGAGCAGTACTTC. It yields the protein CASSQVTGGNEQYF.

The table lists this clonotype with many counts. This chain links TRBV12-3 or TRBV12-4 with TRBJ2-7; D perhaps matches TRBD2 (6 bases). V was pared by 7 bases and J by 1 base, with 17 bases between. The CDR3 runs to 15 residues. CDR3 loop: CASTPGGAGSYEQYF. The CDR3 DNA reads TGTGCCAGCACTCCCGGCGGGGCTGGGTCCTACGAGCAGTACTTC.

V usage is TRBV10-3 and J usage is TRBJ2-2, with D perhaps matching TRBD1 or TRBD2 (5 bases each). Germline V gene lookup returns CDR1 ENHRY and CDR2 SYGVKD. This CDR3 comprises 14 residues. The V end was cut by 2 bases, the J end by 4 bases, with 8 bases between. This CDR3 reads CAISEGDGTGELFF. The CDR3 nucleotides are TGTGCCATCAGTGAGGGGGACGGCACCGGGGAGCTGTTTTTT.

This clonotype showed up just a few times. This chain uses TRBV29-1 with TRBJ2-3; D not certain. The V gene's germline CDR1 is SQVTM and CDR2 ANQGSEA. V was trimmed by 4 bases and J by 2 bases, leaving 4 bases between them. The CDR3 is 11 residues long. The CDR3 DNA reads TGCAGCGTTGGGGTCACAGATACGCAGTATTTT. Encoded protein: CSVGVTDTQYF.

A remark on this clonotype: A much bigger clone sits one base away, suggesting this may be a read error. V usage is TRBV6-1 and J usage is TRBJ1-5; D gene unclear. V lost 3 bases to trimming and J lost 15 bases, with 18 bases between them. The CDR3 covers 13 residues. CDR1 and CDR2 from the germline V gene are MNHNS and SASEGT. CDR3 amino acids: CASSETRTRTRHF. CDR3 bases: TGTGCCAGCAGTGAGACTCGTACGAGGACCCGGCATTTT.

This clonotype has at least ten counts. The chain couples TRBV30 to TRBJ2-5; 10 bases match TRBD2. The junction had 2 bases not matched to a gene; V was cut back by 5 bases and J by 5 bases. The CDR3 sequence is 12 residues long. The germline gives CDR1 GTSNPN, CDR2 SVGIG (reference sequence). CDR3 in DNA: TGTGCCTGGTCAGCGGGGGGGGAGACCCAGTACTTC. Its protein product is CAWSAGGETQYF.

This clonotype was seen many times. The chain carries TRBV24-1 and TRBJ2-1, with D possibly being TRBD1 or TRBD2 (5 bases each). CDR3 length: 17 amino acids. V dropped 2 bases and J dropped 0 bases, with 13 bases sitting between them. Per the germline V gene, CDR1 is KGHDR and CDR2 is SFDVKD. The DNA of the CDR3 is TGTGCCACCAGTGATTCAGGGACCACTAGCTCCTACAATGAGCAGTTCTTC. It is translated as CATSDSGTTSSYNEQFF.